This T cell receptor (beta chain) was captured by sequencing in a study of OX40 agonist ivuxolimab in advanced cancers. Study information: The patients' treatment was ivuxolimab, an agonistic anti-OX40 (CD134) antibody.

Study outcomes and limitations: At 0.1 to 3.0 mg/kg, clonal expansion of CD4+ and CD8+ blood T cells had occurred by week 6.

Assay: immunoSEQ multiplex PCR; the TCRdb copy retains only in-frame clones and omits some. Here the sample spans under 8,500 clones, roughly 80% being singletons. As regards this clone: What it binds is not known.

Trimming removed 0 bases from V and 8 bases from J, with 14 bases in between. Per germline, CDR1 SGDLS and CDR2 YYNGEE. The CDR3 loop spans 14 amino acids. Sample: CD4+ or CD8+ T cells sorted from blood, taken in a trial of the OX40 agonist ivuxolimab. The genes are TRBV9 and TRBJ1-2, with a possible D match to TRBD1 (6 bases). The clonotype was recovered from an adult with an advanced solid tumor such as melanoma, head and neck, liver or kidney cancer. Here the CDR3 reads CASSVERGWFGYTF. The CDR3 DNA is TGTGCCAGCAGCGTAGAAAGGGGGTGGTTCGGCTACACCTTC.